Listed below are T cell receptor beta chains from one sample, sequenced in a study of long-term antiretroviral therapy in people with HIV. Sequencing used immunoSEQ multiplex PCR; TCRdb keeps in-frame clones, though not all of them. Of over 25,000 clones listed, more than 80% are singletons. This sample comprised unsorted PBMCs, obtained 3.2 years before starting antiretroviral therapy. All receptors come from a man over 45 with HIV. Both conserved end residues are part of each CDR3. Fields, in order: clone size, CDR3 length, V gene, J gene, D gene, CDR3 DNA, CDR3 protein. The D gene is left open where the match is weak. The size entry is marked missing in some rows and otherwise reads once, few, many or a size class.

.	14	TRBV6-6	TRBJ2-4	.	TGTGCCAGCAGTTACTCACTAAACAAAAACATTCAGTACTTC	CASSYSLNKNIQYF
.	14	TRBV27	TRBJ2-7	.	TGTGCCAGCGGGGGGCAGGGCGATACCTACGAGCAGTACTTC	CASGGQGDTYEQYF
.	16	TRBV6-5	TRBJ2-5	TRBD1	TGTGCCAGCAGTTACGATTGGGACAGGGGGGCGGAGACCCAGTACTTC	CASSYDWDRGAETQYF
.	17	TRBV5-8	TRBJ2-2	TRBD1	TGTGCCAGCAGCTTGGGGCCCAGGGGGCGAAGCACCGGGGAGCTGTTTTTT	CASSLGPRGRSTGELFF
.	16	TRBV28	TRBJ1-5	.	TGTGCCAGCAGTTTATGGGGGGGGCAGCCTGGTCAGCCCCAGCATTTT	CASSLWGGQPGQPQHF
.	13	TRBV18	TRBJ1-4	.	TGTGCCAGCTCGCCCACCAGGGCTGAAAAACTGTTTTTT	CASSPTRAEKLFF
few	11	TRBV6-5	TRBJ2-2	.	TGTGCCAGTGAGGGGACCGGGGAGCTGTTTTTT	CASEGTGELFF
.	11	TRBV20-1	TRBJ1-2	.	TGCAGTGCTAGCAGGGGCCATGGCTACACCTTC	CSASRGHGYTF
.	16	TRBV5-4	TRBJ2-7	TRBD2	TGTGCCAGCAGCACCCCCGGACTAGCGGGTTCCTACGAGCAGTACTTC	CASSTPGLAGSYEQYF
.	14	TRBV5-1	TRBJ2-7	.	TGCGCCAGCAGCTTGGGACAGATCCCCTACGAGCAGTACTTC	CASSLGQIPYEQYF
.	12	TRBV19	TRBJ1-5	.	TGTGCCAGTAGTCTCAGCCTCCAGCCCCAGCATTTT	CASSLSLQPQHF
.	16	TRBV5-5	TRBJ2-7	TRBD2	TGTGCCAGCAGCTTGCGCGGCGGGGGAAGCTCCTACGAGCAGTACTTC	CASSLRGGGSSYEQYF
few	16	TRBV5-1	TRBJ2-5	.	TGCGCCAGCAGCGTAGAAACCGGGAATGGACAAGAGACCCAGTACTTC	CASSVETGNGQETQYF